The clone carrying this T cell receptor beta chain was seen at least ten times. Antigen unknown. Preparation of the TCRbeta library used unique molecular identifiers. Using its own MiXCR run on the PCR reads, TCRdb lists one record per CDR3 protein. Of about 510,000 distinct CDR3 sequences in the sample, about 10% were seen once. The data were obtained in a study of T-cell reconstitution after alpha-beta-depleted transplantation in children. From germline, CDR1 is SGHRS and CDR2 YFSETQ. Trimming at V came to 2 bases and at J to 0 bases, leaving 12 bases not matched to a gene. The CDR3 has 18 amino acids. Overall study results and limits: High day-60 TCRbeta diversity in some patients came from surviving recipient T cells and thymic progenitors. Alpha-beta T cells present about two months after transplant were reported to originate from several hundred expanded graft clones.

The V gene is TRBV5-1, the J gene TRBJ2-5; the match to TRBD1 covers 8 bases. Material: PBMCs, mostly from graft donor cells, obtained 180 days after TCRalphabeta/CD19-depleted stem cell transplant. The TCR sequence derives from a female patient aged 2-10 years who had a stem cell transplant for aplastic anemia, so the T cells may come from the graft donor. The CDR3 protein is CASSLDRGKTSNQETQYF. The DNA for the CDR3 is TGCGCCAGCAGCTTAGACAGGGGAAAAACATCCAACCAAGAGACCCAGTACTTC.